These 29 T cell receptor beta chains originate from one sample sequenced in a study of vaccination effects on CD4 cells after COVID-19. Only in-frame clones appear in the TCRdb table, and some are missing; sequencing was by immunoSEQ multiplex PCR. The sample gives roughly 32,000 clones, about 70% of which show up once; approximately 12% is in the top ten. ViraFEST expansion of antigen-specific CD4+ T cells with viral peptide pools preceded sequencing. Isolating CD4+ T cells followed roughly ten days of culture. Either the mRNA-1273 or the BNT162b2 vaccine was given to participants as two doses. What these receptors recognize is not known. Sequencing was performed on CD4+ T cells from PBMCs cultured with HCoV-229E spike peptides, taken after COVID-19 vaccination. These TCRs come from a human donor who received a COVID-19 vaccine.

CDR3 amino acids: CASSLIQGAGYEQYF. The DNA for the CDR3 is TGCGCCAGCAGCTTAATACAGGGGGCTGGCTACGAGCAGTACTTC. The gene calls are TRBV5-1 and TRBJ2-7, with 9 bases aligning to TRBD1. The V gene's germline CDR1 is SGHRS and CDR2 YFSETQ. V gave up 2 bases and J gave up 3 bases; unmatched junction bases: 6. The CDR3 is 15 residues long.

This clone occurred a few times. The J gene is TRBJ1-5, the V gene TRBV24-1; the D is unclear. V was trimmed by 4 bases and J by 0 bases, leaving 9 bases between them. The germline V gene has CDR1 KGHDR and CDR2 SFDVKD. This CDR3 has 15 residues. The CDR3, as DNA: TGTGCCACCAGTGACCCGGACGGTAGCAATCAGCCCCAGCATTTT. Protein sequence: CATSDPDGSNQPQHF.

The CDR3 loop reads CASSQTGYYGYTF. The DNA of the CDR3 is TGTGCCAGCAGCCAAACAGGTTACTATGGCTACACCTTC. The V call is TRBV6-5, the J call TRBJ1-2; D possibly corresponds to TRBD1 (5 bases). Trimming removed 6 bases from V and 3 bases from J, with 11 bases in between. The CDR3 has 13 amino acids. Per germline, CDR1 MNHEY and CDR2 SVGAGI.

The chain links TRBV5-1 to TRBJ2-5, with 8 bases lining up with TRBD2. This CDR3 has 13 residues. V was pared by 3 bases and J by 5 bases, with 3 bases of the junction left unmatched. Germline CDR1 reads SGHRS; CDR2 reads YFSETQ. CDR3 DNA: TGCGCCAGCAGCTCGGGGGGGGAGGAGACCCAGTACTTC. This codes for CASSSGGEETQYF.

CDR3 coding DNA: TGCGCCAGCAGCGCACTAGCGGGGGGGCCGGGGGATGAGCAGTTCTTC. It specifies CASSALAGGPGDEQFF. The J gene is TRBJ2-1, the V gene TRBV5-1, with 13 bases matching TRBD2. Germline V gene data show CDR1 as SGHRS and CDR2 as YFSETQ. The CDR3 runs 16 residues. The J segment lost 8 bases and the V segment lost 4 bases, leaving 9 bases of the junction unmatched.

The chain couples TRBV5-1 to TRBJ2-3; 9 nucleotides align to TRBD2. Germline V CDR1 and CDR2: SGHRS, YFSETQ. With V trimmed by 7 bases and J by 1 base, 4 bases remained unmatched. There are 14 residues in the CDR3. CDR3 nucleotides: TGCGCCAGCGGTAGCGGGGGCCGCACAGATACGCAGTATTTT. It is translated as CASGSGGRTDTQYF.

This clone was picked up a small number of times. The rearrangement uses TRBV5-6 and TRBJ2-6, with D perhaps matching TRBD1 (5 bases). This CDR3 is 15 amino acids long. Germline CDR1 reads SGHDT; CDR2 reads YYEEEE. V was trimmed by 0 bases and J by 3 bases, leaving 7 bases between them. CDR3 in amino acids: CASSLVGDGANVLTF. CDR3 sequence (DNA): TGTGCCAGCAGCTTGGTAGGGGATGGGGCCAACGTCCTGACTTTC.

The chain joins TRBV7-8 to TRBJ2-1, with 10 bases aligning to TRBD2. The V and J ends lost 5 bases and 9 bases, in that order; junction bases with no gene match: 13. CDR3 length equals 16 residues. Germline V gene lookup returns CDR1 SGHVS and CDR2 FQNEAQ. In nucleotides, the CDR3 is TGTGCCAGCAGCCCCACGTTAGCGGGGGGTTATAGTGAGCAGTTCTTC. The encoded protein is CASSPTLAGGYSEQFF.

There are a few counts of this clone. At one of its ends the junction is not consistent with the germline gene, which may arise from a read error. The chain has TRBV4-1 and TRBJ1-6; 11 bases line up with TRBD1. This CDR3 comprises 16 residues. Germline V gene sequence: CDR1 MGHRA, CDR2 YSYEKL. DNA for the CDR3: TGCGCCAGCAGGCAAGGACAGGGGGCAAGAAATTCACCCCTCCACTTT. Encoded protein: CASRQGQGARNSPLHF.

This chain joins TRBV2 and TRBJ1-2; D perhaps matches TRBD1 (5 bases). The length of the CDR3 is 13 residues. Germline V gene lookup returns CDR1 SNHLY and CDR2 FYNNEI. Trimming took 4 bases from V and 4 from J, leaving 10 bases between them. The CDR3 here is CASSVDRSYGYTF. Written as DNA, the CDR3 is TGTGCCAGCAGTGTAGACAGAAGCTATGGCTACACCTTC.

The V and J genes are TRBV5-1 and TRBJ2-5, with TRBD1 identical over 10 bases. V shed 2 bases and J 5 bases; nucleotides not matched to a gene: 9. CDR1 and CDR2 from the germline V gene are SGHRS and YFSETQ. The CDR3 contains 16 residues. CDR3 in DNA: TGCGCCAGCAGCTTCACCGGGACAGGGGCTGGGGAGACCCAGTACTTC. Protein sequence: CASSFTGTGAGETQYF.

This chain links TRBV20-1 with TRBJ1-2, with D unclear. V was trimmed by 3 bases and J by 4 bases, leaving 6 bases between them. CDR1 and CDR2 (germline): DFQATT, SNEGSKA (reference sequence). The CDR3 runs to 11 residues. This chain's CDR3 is CSARLGYGYTF. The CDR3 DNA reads TGCAGTGCTAGGCTTGGCTATGGCTACACCTTC.

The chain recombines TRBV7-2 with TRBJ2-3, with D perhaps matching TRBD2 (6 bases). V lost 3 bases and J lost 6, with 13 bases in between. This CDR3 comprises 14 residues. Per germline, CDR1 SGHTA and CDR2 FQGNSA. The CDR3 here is CASSLFYGGDTQYF. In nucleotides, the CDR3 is TGTGCCAGCAGCTTGTTCTACGGGGGTGATACGCAGTATTTT. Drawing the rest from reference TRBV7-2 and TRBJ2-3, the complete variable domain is GAGVSQSPSNKVTEKGKDVELRCDPISGHTALYWYRQSLGQGLEFLIYFQGNSAPDKSGLPSDRFSAERTGGSVSTLTIQRTQQEDSAVYLCASSLFYGGDTQYFGPGTRLTVL.

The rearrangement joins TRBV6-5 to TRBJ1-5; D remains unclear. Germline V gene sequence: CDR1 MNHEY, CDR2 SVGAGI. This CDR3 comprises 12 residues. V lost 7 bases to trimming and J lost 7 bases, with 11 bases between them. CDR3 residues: CASMTAGQPQHF. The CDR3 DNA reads TGTGCCAGCATGACGGCCGGGCAGCCCCAGCATTTT.

DNA for the CDR3: TGTGCCAGCAGTCTATCAGGGGGATGGGAGACCCAGTACTTC. Amino acid sequence: CASSLSGGWETQYF. The chain couples TRBV28 to TRBJ2-5; 7 positions agree with TRBD1. Germline trimming cut 5 bases from V and 5 bases from J; bases unmatched to any gene: 8. Germline V CDR1 and CDR2: MDHEN, SYDVKM. The CDR3 contains 14 residues.

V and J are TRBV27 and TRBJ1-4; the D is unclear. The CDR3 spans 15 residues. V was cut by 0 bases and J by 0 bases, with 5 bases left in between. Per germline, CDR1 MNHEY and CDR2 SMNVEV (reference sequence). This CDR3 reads CASSLSYATNEKLFF. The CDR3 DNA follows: TGTGCCAGCAGTTTATCTTATGCAACTAATGAAAAACTGTTTTTT.

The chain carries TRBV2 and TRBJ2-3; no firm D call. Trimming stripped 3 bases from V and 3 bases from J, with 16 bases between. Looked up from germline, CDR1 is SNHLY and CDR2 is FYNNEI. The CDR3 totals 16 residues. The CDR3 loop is CASSESSSQSTDTQYF. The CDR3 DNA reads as TGTGCCAGCAGTGAGTCGAGTTCCCAAAGTACAGATACGCAGTATTTT.

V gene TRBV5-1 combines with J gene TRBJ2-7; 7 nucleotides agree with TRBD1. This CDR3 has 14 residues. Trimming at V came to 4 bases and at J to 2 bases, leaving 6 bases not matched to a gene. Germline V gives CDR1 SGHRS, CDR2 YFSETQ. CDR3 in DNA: TGCGCCAGCAGCCCCGGGGACAGCCCCTACGAGCAGTACTTC. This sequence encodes CASSPGDSPYEQYF.

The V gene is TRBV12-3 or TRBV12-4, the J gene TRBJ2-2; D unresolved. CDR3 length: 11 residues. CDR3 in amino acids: CAVTRTGELFF. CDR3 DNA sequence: TGTGCGGTTACCCGCACCGGGGAGCTGTTTTTT.

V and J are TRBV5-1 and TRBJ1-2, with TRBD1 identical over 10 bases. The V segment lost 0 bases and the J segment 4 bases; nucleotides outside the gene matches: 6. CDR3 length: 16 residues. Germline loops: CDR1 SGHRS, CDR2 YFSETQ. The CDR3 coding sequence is TGCGCCAGCAGCTTGGAGGGCGGGACAGGGGCCTATGGCTACACCTTC. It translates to CASSLEGGTGAYGYTF.

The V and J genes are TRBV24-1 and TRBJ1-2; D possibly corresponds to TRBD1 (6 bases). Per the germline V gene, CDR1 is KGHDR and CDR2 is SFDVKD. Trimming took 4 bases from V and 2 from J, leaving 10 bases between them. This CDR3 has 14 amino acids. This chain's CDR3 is CATSERGGNYGYTF. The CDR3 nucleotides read TGTGCCACCAGTGAGAGAGGGGGGAACTATGGCTACACCTTC.

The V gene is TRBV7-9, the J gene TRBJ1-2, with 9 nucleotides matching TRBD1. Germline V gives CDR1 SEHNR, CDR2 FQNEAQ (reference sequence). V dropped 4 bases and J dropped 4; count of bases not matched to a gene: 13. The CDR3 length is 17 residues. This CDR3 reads CASSSLGWDREGYGYTF. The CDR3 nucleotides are TGTGCCAGCAGCTCCCTGGGATGGGACAGGGAGGGCTATGGCTACACCTTC.

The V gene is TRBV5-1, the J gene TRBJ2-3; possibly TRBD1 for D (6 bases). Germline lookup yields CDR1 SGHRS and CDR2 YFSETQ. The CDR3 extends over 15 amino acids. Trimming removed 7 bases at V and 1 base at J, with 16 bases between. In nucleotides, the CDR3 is TGCGCCAGCGCCTCTAGGGGGAGCGGCACAGATACGCAGTATTTT. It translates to CASASRGSGTDTQYF.

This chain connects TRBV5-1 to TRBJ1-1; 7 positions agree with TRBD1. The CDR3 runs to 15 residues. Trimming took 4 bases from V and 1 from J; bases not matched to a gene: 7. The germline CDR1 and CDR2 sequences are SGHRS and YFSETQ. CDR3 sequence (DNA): TGCGCCAGCAGCCTGTGGACAGGCCCGAACACTGAAGCTTTCTTT. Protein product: CASSLWTGPNTEAFF.

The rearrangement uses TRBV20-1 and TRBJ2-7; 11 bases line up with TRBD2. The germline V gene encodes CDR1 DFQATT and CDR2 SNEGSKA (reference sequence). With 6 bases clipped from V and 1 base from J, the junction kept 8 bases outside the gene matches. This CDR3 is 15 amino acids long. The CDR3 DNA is TGCAGTGCGAGTCCTAGCGGGGGGATTTCCTACGAGCAGTACTTC. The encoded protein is CSASPSGGISYEQYF.

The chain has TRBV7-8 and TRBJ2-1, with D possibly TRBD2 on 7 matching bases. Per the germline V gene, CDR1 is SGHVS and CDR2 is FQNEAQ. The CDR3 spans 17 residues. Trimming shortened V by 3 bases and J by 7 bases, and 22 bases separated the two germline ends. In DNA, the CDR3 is TGTGCCAGCAGCTTTCGGAGGATGGGGGGGGCGAGGAATGAGCAGTTCTTC. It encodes CASSFRRMGGARNEQFF.

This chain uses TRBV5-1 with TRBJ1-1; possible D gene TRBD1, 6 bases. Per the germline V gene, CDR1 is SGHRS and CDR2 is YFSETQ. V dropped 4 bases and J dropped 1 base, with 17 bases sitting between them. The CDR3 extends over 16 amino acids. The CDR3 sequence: CASSPAGRTENTEAFF. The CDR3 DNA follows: TGCGCCAGCAGCCCGGCTGGAAGGACAGAGAACACTGAAGCTTTCTTT. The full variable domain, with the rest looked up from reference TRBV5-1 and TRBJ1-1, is KAGVTQTPRYLIKTRGQQVTLSCSPISGHRSVSWYQQTPGQGLQFLFEYFSETQRNKGNFPGRFSGRQFSNSRSEMNVSTLELGDSALYLCASSPAGRTENTEAFFGQGTRLTVV.

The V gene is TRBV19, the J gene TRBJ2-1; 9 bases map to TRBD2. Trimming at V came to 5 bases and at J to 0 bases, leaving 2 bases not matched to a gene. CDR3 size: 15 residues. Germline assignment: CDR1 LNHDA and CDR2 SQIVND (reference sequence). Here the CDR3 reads CASSVSGSSYNEQFF. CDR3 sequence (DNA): TGTGCCAGTAGTGTTAGCGGGAGCTCCTACAATGAGCAGTTCTTC.

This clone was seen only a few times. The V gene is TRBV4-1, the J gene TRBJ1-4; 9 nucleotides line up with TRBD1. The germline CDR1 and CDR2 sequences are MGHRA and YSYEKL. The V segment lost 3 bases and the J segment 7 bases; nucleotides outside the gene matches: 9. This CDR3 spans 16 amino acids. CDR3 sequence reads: CASSQGLQGAGEKLFF. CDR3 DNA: TGCGCCAGCAGCCAGGGATTACAGGGGGCTGGTGAAAAACTGTTTTTT.